These 12 T cell receptor beta chains were sequenced from one sample in a study of blood T cells in healthy people across ages. PCR was performed a second time for about 7 to 11 cycles using a sample-barcoded 5' primer and a J-beta primer mix. A single record per CDR3 protein comes from TCRdb applying MiXCR to the 5' RACE reads. The repertoire consists of hundreds of thousands of distinct CDR3 sequences, with 52% occurring once and the leading ten covering 13%. The specimen sequenced was blood. These receptors originate from a woman of 80 years or more in good health.

Of note for this clonotype: A much larger clone lies a single base off, so this may be a read error. This CDR3 is missing its conserved last phenylalanine or tryptophan, likely due to a read error. This chain uses TRBV28 with TRBJ2-5, with D unclear. Matching the DNA end better, TRBJ2-7 makes the J call doubtful. CDR1 is MDHEN and CDR2 is SYDVKM in the germline V gene. The CDR3 extends over 12 amino acids. This CDR3 is CASSLGHYEQYS. CDR3 DNA: TGTGCCAGCAGTTTAGGTCACTACGAGCAGTACTCC.

This clonotype was seen just once. V and J are TRBV4-1 and TRBJ1-2; 8 nucleotides match TRBD1. The CDR3 is 14 amino acids. Per germline, CDR1 MGHRA and CDR2 YSYEKL. V lost 3 bases and J lost 7; bases outside the gene matches: 7. CDR3 in amino acids: CASSHPQGVGGYTF. CDR3 DNA sequence: TGCGCCAGCAGCCACCCACAGGGGGTGGGTGGCTACACCTTC.

Worth noting for this clonotype: This may be a read error: a much more frequent sequence differs by one nucleotide. The J gene is TRBJ1-1, the V gene TRBV29-1, with TRBD1 as a possible D gene (5 bases). The CDR3 consists of 12 residues. Germline V gene sequence: CDR1 SQVTM, CDR2 ANQGSEA. The germline V and J ends were trimmed by 5 bases and 5 bases, with 12 bases remaining between them. As DNA, the CDR3 is TGCAGCGTTCACGGGGGTGAAACTGAAGCTTTCTTT. Protein: CSVHGGETEAFF.

The V and J genes are TRBV7-2 and TRBJ2-3, with D tentatively TRBD2 (5 bases). Trimming pared 2 bases from V and 6 bases from J, leaving 9 bases between. Germline V gene lookup returns CDR1 SGHTA and CDR2 FQGNSA. The CDR3 is 13 amino acids. The CDR3 protein is CASSLNGGDTQYF. The CDR3 region has the DNA TGTGCCAGCAGCTTAAATGGCGGGGATACGCAGTATTTT.

Concerning this clonotype itself: This could be a read error, since a much larger clone is one nucleotide away. The chain has TRBV2 and TRBJ2-7, with 10 bases identical to TRBD1. The V gene's germline CDR1 is SNHLY and CDR2 FYNNEI. The CDR3 extends over 15 amino acids. V shed 5 bases, J shed 7 bases, and the junction held 11 bases outside the gene matches. This CDR3 reads CASSTTGGEMNEQYF. For the CDR3, the DNA is TGTGCCAGCAGTACGACAGGGGGCGAGATGAATGAGCAGTACTTC.

CDR3 nucleotide sequence: TGTGCCATCAGGGGGGACATCACAGATACGCAGTATTTT. Amino acids: CAIRGDITDTQYF. The chain is built from TRBV10-3 and TRBJ2-3; TRBD1 might be the D (6 bases). Trimming stripped 6 bases from V and 2 bases from J, with 9 bases between. Per the germline V gene, CDR1 is ENHRY and CDR2 is SYGVKD. CDR3 length equals 13 residues.

This clonotype turned up a few times. The rearrangement links TRBV13 to TRBJ1-1; 7 bases fit TRBD1. J lost 2 bases, V lost 5 bases, and 5 bases had no gene match. This CDR3 is built from 14 residues. From germline, CDR1 is PRHDT and CDR2 FYEKMQ (reference sequence). DNA for the CDR3: TGTGCCAGCAGCGCCAGGGGGTTTAACACTGAAGCTTTCTTT. It yields the protein CASSARGFNTEAFF.

This clonotype has only a few counts. This chain links TRBV7-2 with TRBJ2-3; the D gene is possibly TRBD2 (6 bases). The CDR3 extends over 14 amino acids. The V gene lost 0 bases and the J gene lost 14 bases, with 18 bases spanning the gap. Germline CDR1 SGHTA, CDR2 FQGNSA. CDR3 sequence (DNA): TGTGCCAGCAGCTTAGCGGATAGCGGTAGATACGCGTATTTT. Protein product: CASSLADSGRYAYF. The full variable domain, completed using reference TRBV7-2 and TRBJ2-3, is GAGVSQSPSNKVTEKGKDVELRCDPISGHTALYWYRQSLGQGLEFLIYFQGNSAPDKSGLPSDRFSAERTGGSVSTLTIQRTQQEDSAVYLCASSLADSGRYAYFGPGTRLTVL.

The chain couples TRBV7-9 to TRBJ2-7; 10 positions match TRBD2. The ends lost 5 bases at V and 7 bases at J; junction bases unmatched: 11. This CDR3 region has 15 residues. The germline V gene encodes CDR1 SEHNR and CDR2 FQNEAQ (reference sequence). In DNA, the CDR3 is TGTGCCAGCAGCAGCTCTCTAGCGGGGGCGTGGGAGCAGTACTTC. Its protein is CASSSSLAGAWEQYF.

This clonotype was seen more than once but under ten times. This chain uses TRBV4-2 with TRBJ1-4; 7 nucleotides agree with TRBD1. Germline CDR1 is LGHNA and CDR2 is YNFKEQ. V lost 0 bases, J lost 6 bases, and 4 bases stayed unmatched. The CDR3 is made up of 15 amino acids. As DNA, the CDR3 is TGTGCCAGCAGCCAAGACGGGCAGGGGGATGAAAAACTGTTTTTT. This sequence encodes CASSQDGQGDEKLFF.

The rearrangement uses TRBV6-5 and TRBJ2-3; D is perhaps TRBD2 (5 bases). Germline values: CDR1 MNHEY, CDR2 SVGAGI. This CDR3 comprises 14 residues. The V end lost 0 bases, the J end lost 11 bases, and 15 bases lay between the germline ends. CDR3 DNA sequence: TGTGCCAGCAGTTACTCAATAAGCGGTGGAGGGCAGTATTTT. This gives the protein CASSYSISGGGQYF.

The V call is TRBV3-1, the J call TRBJ1-1; weak D call: TRBD1 (6 bases). Germline V lookup: CDR1 LGHDT, CDR2 YNNKEL (reference sequence). Trimming took 4 bases from V and 5 from J, leaving 11 bases between them. CDR3 length: 13 residues. The CDR3 is CASSRGQLTEAFF. In DNA, the CDR3 is TGTGCCAGCAGCCGCGGACAGCTAACTGAAGCTTTCTTT.